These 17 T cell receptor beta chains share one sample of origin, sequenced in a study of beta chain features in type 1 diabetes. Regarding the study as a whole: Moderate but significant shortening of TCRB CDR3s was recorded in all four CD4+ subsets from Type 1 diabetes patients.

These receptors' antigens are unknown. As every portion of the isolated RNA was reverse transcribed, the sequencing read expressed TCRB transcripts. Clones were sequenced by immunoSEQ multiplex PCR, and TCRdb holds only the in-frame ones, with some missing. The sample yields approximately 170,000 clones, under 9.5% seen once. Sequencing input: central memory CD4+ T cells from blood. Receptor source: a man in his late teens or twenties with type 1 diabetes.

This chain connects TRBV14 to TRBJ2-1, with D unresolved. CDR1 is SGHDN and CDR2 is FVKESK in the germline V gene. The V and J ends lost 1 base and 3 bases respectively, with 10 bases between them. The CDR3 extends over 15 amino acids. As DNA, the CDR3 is TGTGCCAGCAGCCAAGCTCCCGACAACTACAATGAGCAGTTCTTC. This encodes CASSQAPDNYNEQFF.

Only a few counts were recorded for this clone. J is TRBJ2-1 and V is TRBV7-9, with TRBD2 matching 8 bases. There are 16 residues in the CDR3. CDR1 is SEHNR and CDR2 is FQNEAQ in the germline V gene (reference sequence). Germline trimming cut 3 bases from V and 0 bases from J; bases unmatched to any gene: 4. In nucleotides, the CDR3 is TGTGCCAGCAGCTTCCTCGGGACTAGCTCCTACAATGAGCAGTTCTTC. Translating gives CASSFLGTSSYNEQFF.

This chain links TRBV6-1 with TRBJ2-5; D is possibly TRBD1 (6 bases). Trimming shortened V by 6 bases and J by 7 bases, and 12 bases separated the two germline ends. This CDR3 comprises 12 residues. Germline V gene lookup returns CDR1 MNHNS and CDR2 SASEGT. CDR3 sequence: CASRSQGRTQYF. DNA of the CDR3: TGTGCCAGCAGATCACAGGGACGGACCCAGTACTTC.

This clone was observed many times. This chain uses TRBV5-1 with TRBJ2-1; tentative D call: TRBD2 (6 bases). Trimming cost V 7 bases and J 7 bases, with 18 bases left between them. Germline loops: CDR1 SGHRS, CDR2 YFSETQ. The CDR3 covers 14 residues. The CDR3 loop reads CASSLGGAWNEQFF. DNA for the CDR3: TGCGCCAGCTCCCTCGGCGGGGCCTGGAATGAGCAGTTCTTC.

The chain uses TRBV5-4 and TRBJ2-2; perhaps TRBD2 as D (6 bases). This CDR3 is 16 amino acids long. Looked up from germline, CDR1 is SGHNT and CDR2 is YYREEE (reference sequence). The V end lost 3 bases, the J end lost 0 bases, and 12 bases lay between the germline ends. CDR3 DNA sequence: TGTGCCAGCAGCTCCCCCCCGGGGGCGAACACCGGGGAGCTGTTTTTT. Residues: CASSSPPGANTGELFF.

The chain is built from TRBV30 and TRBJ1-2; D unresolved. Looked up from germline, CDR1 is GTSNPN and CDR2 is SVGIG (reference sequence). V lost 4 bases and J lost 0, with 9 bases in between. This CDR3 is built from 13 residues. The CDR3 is CAWNLVANYGYTF. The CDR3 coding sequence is TGTGCCTGGAACCTTGTAGCTAACTATGGCTACACCTTC. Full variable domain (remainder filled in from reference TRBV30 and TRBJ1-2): SQTIHQWPATLVQPVGSPLSLECTVEGTSNPNLYWYRQAAGRGLQLLFYSVGIGQISSEVPQNLSASRPQDRQFILSSKKLLLSDSGFYLCAWNLVANYGYTFGSGTRLTVV.

The CDR3, as DNA: TGCGCCAGCAGCTGGCGGGGTGGCGGGAGGGCCACTGAGCAGTTCTTC. This gives the protein CASSWRGGGRATEQFF. The chain is built from TRBV5-1 and TRBJ2-1, with TRBD2 identical over 9 bases. Germline V gene sequence: CDR1 SGHRS, CDR2 YFSETQ. The CDR3 covers 16 residues. The ends lost 3 bases at V and 9 bases at J; junction bases unmatched: 13.

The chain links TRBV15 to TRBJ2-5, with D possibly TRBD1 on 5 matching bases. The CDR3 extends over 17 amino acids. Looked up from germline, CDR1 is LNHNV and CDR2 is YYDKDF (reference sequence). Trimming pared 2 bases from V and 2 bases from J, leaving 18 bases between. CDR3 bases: TGTGCCACCAGCAGACCAAACCAGGGCCTGCGGCAAGAGACCCAGTACTTC. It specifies CATSRPNQGLRQETQYF.

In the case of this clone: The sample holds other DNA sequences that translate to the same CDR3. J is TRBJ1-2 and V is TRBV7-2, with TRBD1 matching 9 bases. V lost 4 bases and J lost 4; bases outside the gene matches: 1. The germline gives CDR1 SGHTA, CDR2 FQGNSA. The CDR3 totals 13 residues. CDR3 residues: CASSSGQGYGYTF. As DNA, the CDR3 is TGTGCCAGCAGCTCGGGACAGGGCTATGGCTACACCTTC.

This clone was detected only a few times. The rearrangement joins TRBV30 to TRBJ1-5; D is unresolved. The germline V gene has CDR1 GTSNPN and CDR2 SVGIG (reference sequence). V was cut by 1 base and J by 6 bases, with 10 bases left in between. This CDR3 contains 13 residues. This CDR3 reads CAWSAAVGQPQHF. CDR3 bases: TGTGCCTGGAGTGCCGCGGTGGGTCAGCCCCAGCATTTT.

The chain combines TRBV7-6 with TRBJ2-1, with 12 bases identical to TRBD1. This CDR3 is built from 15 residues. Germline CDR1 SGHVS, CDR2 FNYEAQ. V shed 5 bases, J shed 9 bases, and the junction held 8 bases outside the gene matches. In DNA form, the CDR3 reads TGTGCCAGCAGCCCGGGACAGGGGGCGAGGGGTGAGCAGTTCTTC. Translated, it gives CASSPGQGARGEQFF.

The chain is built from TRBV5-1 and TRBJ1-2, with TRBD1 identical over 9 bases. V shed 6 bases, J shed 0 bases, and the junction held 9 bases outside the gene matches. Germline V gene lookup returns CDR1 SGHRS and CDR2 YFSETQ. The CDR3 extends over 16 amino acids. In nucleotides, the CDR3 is TGCGCCAGCAAACAGGGGGCCCCAAATACTAACTATGGCTACACCTTC. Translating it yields CASKQGAPNTNYGYTF.

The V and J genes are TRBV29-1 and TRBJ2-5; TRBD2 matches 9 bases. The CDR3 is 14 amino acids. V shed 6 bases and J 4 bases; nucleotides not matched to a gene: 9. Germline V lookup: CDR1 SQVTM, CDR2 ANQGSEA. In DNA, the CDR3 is TGCAGCGTCCCCGTAGCGGGAGCGGGAGAGACCCAGTACTTC. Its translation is CSVPVAGAGETQYF.

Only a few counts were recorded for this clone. CDR3 coding DNA: TGCAGCGCCCCTGTACAGGGGGCCGGGGAGACCCAGTACTTC. It translates to CSAPVQGAGETQYF. This chain joins TRBV29-1 and TRBJ2-5; 9 nucleotides match TRBD1. CDR3 length: 14 amino acids. Germline loops: CDR1 SQVTM, CDR2 ANQGSEA. With V trimmed by 7 bases and J by 5 bases, 11 bases remained unmatched.

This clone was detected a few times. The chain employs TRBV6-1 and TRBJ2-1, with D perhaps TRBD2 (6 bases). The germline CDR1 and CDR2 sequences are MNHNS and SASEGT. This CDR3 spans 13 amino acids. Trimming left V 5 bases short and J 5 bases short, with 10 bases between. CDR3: CASSRDFNNEQFF. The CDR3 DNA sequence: TGTGCCAGCAGTAGGGACTTTAACAATGAGCAGTTCTTC.

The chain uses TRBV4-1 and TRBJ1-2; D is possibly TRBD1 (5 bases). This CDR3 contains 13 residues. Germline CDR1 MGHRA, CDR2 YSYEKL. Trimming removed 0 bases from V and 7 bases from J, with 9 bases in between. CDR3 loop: CASSQEWGGGYTF. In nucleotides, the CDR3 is TGCGCCAGCAGCCAAGAATGGGGCGGTGGCTACACCTTC.

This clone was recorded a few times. The CDR3 sequence: CSVEERASNQPQHF. The DNA for the CDR3 is TGCAGCGTTGAAGAGAGAGCGAGCAATCAGCCCCAGCATTTT. The chain links TRBV29-1 to TRBJ1-5; D ambiguous. Germline loops: CDR1 SQVTM, CDR2 ANQGSEA. CDR3 length: 14 residues. Trimming removed 0 bases at V and 1 base at J, with 7 bases between.